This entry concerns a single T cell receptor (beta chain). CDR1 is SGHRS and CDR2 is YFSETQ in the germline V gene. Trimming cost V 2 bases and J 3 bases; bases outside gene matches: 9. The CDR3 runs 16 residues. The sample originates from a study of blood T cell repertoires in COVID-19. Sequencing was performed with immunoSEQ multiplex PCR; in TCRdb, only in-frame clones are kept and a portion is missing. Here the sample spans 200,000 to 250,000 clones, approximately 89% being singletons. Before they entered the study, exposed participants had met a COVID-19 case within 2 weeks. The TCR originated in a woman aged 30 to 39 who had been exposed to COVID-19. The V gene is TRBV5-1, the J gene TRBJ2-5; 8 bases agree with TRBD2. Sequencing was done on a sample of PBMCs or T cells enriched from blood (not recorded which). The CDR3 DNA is TGCGCCAGCAGCTTAGTACCGGGACTAGAAGAAGAGACCCAGTACTTC. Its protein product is CASSLVPGLEEETQYF. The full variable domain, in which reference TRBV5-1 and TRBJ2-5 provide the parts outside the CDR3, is KAGVTQTPRYLIKTRGQQVTLSCSPISGHRSVSWYQQTPGQGLQFLFEYFSETQRNKGNFPGRFSGRQFSNSRSEMNVSTLELGDSALYLCASSLVPGLEEETQYFGPGTRLLVL.